What follows is one T cell receptor beta chain and its context. Its antigen is unidentified. The data were produced by immunoSEQ multiplex PCR, yet TCRdb's version contains in-frame clones alone and is incomplete. The table lists roughly 230,000 clones, 90% of them singletons. The CDR3 length is 14 residues. V lost 4 bases, J lost 6 bases, and 16 bases lay in between. Germline-derived CDR1 and CDR2 are LNHDA and SQIVND (reference sequence). The data stem from a study of cytomegalovirus exposure and HLA in healthy donors. Study conclusions and caveats: Among TCR beta chains, those listed as cytomegalovirus-associated numbered roughly 150.

The chain joins TRBV19 to TRBJ2-7, with a weak D call TRBD1 (6 bases). This TCR was recovered from a woman aged 25-40 years in good health and CMV-seronegative. Sequenced material: PBMCs. The CDR3 spells CASSTPTGTGEQYF. CDR3 bases: TGTGCCAGTAGTACCCCTACAGGGACGGGCGAGCAGTACTTC.